These T cell receptor beta chains were read from a single sample in a study of OX40 agonist ivuxolimab in advanced cancers. Repertoires were generated with immunoSEQ multiplex PCR, while TCRdb's copy carries only in-frame clones and drops some. Of 80,000 to 95,000 clones listed, just over 90% are singletons. Specimen: CD4+ or CD8+ T cells sorted from blood, collected in a trial of the OX40 agonist ivuxolimab. The origin of the receptors is an adult with an advanced solid tumor such as melanoma, head and neck, liver or kidney cancer. Each CDR3 is given with its conserved first and last residue. The D gene is left open where the match is weak. A clone size is listed for some rows: how often the clone was seen (once, few, many), or a class if it is expanded.

V gene: TRBV6-6
J gene: TRBJ1-6
clone size: few
D gene: TRBD1
CDR3 DNA: TGTGCCAGCAGGGCCGGGACAGGGAATTCACCCCTCCACTTT
CDR3 protein: CASRAGTGNSPLHF

V gene: TRBV11-2
J gene: TRBJ2-7
clone size: NA
D gene: NA
CDR3 DNA: TGTGCCAGCAGCCGCCCGGGGCAGTCCTACGAGCAGTACTTC
CDR3 protein: CASSRPGQSYEQYF

V gene: TRBV19
J gene: TRBJ1-2
clone size: NA
D gene: NA
CDR3 DNA: TGTGCCAGTAGTGACAGGTTACATGGCTACACCTTC
CDR3 protein: CASSDRLHGYTF

V gene: TRBV5-1
J gene: TRBJ2-3
clone size: NA
D gene: TRBD2
CDR3 DNA: TGCGCCAGCAGCTCCGGGACTAGAACAGATACGCAGTATTTT
CDR3 protein: CASSSGTRTDTQYF

V gene: TRBV19
J gene: TRBJ1-6
clone size: NA
D gene: NA
CDR3 DNA: TGTGCCAGTAGTATGCGTCCTAGTAATTCACCCCTCCACTTT
CDR3 protein: CASSMRPSNSPLHF

V gene: TRBV7-3
J gene: TRBJ2-3
clone size: once
D gene: TRBD2
CDR3 DNA: TGTGCCAGCAGCCCCCTAGCGGGGGGGCTGGTAGATACGCAGTATTTT
CDR3 protein: CASSPLAGGLVDTQYF

V gene: TRBV11-3
J gene: TRBJ2-7
clone size: NA
D gene: TRBD2
CDR3 DNA: TGTGCCAGCAGCACAAGGACTAGCGGGAGTTACGAGCAGTACTTC
CDR3 protein: CASSTRTSGSYEQYF

V gene: TRBV6-1
J gene: TRBJ1-4
clone size: NA
D gene: TRBD1
CDR3 DNA: TGTGCCAGCAGGGACAGGGGGGGCGAAAAACTGTTTTTT
CDR3 protein: CASRDRGGEKLFF

V gene: TRBV5-4
J gene: TRBJ2-1
clone size: NA
D gene: NA
CDR3 DNA: TGTGCCAGCACCTCTCCTTCGACCGCCACCTACAATGAGCAGTTCTTC
CDR3 protein: CASTSPSTATYNEQFF

V gene: TRBV6-5
J gene: TRBJ1-3
clone size: NA
D gene: TRBD1
CDR3 DNA: TGTGCCAGCAGGCGACAGGGTAACTCTGGAAACACCATATATTTT
CDR3 protein: CASRRQGNSGNTIYF

V gene: TRBV30
J gene: TRBJ2-7
clone size: few
D gene: TRBD2
CDR3 DNA: TGTGCCGGGGGGGGTAACACCTACGAGCAGTACTTC
CDR3 protein: CAGGGNTYEQYF

V gene: TRBV7-7
J gene: TRBJ2-7
clone size: NA
D gene: NA
CDR3 DNA: TGTGCTAGGAGCCCCCGGGGACTTTTTCCCAGCGAGCAGTACTTC
CDR3 protein: CARSPRGLFPSEQYF

V gene: TRBV4-1
J gene: TRBJ1-6
clone size: NA
D gene: NA
CDR3 DNA: TGCGCCAGCAGCCAGCAACAGGGTTCACCCCTCCACTTT
CDR3 protein: CASSQQQGSPLHF

V gene: TRBV11-3
J gene: TRBJ2-5
clone size: NA
D gene: NA
CDR3 DNA: TGTGCCAGCAGCTTATACTCCGGATTAGCGGAAAAAGAGACCCAGTACTTC
CDR3 protein: CASSLYSGLAEKETQYF

V gene: TRBV18
J gene: TRBJ2-7
clone size: once
D gene: NA
CDR3 DNA: TGTGCCAGCTCACCACCCGAGAGTTACGAGCAGTACTTC
CDR3 protein: CASSPPESYEQYF

V gene: TRBV5-4
J gene: TRBJ2-5
clone size: NA
D gene: TRBD1
CDR3 DNA: TGTGCCAGCAGCGGACAGGGGTCAAGCGAGACCCAGTACTTC
CDR3 protein: CASSGQGSSETQYF

V gene: TRBV5-1
J gene: TRBJ2-2
clone size: NA
D gene: NA
CDR3 DNA: TGCGCCAGCAGCTCCTCGGGCCTCACTTCGAACACCGGGGAGCTGTTTTTT
CDR3 protein: CASSSSGLTSNTGELFF

V gene: TRBV11-3
J gene: TRBJ2-2
clone size: NA
D gene: NA
CDR3 DNA: TGTGCCAGCAGCTTACACTTCACGAACACCGGGGAGCTGTTTTTT
CDR3 protein: CASSLHFTNTGELFF

V gene: TRBV4-2
J gene: TRBJ1-2
clone size: NA
D gene: NA
CDR3 DNA: TGTGCCAGCAGCTGGCAGGGTGGCTATGGCTACACCTTC
CDR3 protein: CASSWQGGYGYTF

V gene: TRBV18
J gene: TRBJ2-1
clone size: NA
D gene: TRBD1
CDR3 DNA: TGTGCCAGCTCACCAGGGACAGGGTTCGACAATGAGCAGTTCTTC
CDR3 protein: CASSPGTGFDNEQFF

V gene: TRBV11-2
J gene: TRBJ2-7
clone size: NA
D gene: TRBD2
CDR3 DNA: TGTGCCAGCAGCTCTTACGGACTAGCGGACTCCTACGAGCAGTACTTC
CDR3 protein: CASSSYGLADSYEQYF

V gene: TRBV5-8
J gene: TRBJ1-1
clone size: NA
D gene: NA
CDR3 DNA: TGTGCCAGCAGCTTGGGCCAGGGTTACACTGAAGCTTTCTTT
CDR3 protein: CASSLGQGYTEAFF

V gene: TRBV19
J gene: TRBJ2-7
clone size: NA
D gene: NA
CDR3 DNA: TGTGCCAGCAGTCTGGCAAGGGACTACGAGCAGTACTTC
CDR3 protein: CASSLARDYEQYF

V gene: TRBV5-6
J gene: TRBJ2-7
clone size: NA
D gene: NA
CDR3 DNA: TGTGCCAGCAGCTTGTCCGACTACGAGCAGTACTTC
CDR3 protein: CASSLSDYEQYF

V gene: TRBV6-1
J gene: TRBJ2-5
clone size: NA
D gene: NA
CDR3 DNA: TGTGCCAGCAGTGATGGCATAGGGGGTGGGGAGACCCAGTACTTC
CDR3 protein: CASSDGIGGGETQYF

V gene: TRBV7-2
J gene: TRBJ2-5
clone size: NA
D gene: TRBD2
CDR3 DNA: TGTGCCAGCAGCCCGAGGGAGGGACCGAAAGAGACCCAGTACTTC
CDR3 protein: CASSPREGPKETQYF

V gene: TRBV5-8
J gene: TRBJ1-5
clone size: NA
D gene: TRBD1
CDR3 DNA: TGTGCCAGCAGCCTGGGACAGGGCTTCAATCAGCCCCAGCATTTT
CDR3 protein: CASSLGQGFNQPQHF

V gene: TRBV9
J gene: TRBJ2-1
clone size: NA
D gene: TRBD2
CDR3 DNA: TGTGCCAGCAGGGGGGAGCGGGAGTGGAATGAGCAGTTCTTC
CDR3 protein: CASRGEREWNEQFF

V gene: TRBV6-5
J gene: TRBJ1-1
clone size: NA
D gene: NA
CDR3 DNA: TGTGCCAGCAGTTACTCCGGGGCCTCTGAAGCTTTCTTT
CDR3 protein: CASSYSGASEAFF

V gene: TRBV7-9
J gene: TRBJ2-3
clone size: few
D gene: TRBD1
CDR3 DNA: TGTGCCAGCAGTCCGCCGGGACAGGGTTTGGTCTCTAGCACAGATACGCAGTATTTT
CDR3 protein: CASSPPGQGLVSSTDTQYF

V gene: TRBV5-1
J gene: TRBJ2-5
clone size: NA
D gene: NA
CDR3 DNA: TGCGCCAGCAGCTTGGCTTTCCTAGGGGGGGAGCAAGAGACCCAGTACTTC
CDR3 protein: CASSLAFLGGEQETQYF

V gene: TRBV7-9
J gene: TRBJ2-7
clone size: NA
D gene: NA
CDR3 DNA: TGTGCCAGCAGCTTCGCCCAGGGCTACGAGCAGTACTTC
CDR3 protein: CASSFAQGYEQYF

V gene: TRBV18
J gene: TRBJ2-2
clone size: NA
D gene: TRBD2
CDR3 DNA: TGTGCCAGCTCACCCGGGCTAGCGGGCTCCGGGGAGCTGTTTTTT
CDR3 protein: CASSPGLAGSGELFF

V gene: TRBV29-1
J gene: TRBJ2-3
clone size: NA
D gene: TRBD2
CDR3 DNA: TGCAGCGTTGACTCTAGCGGGAGAACAGATACGCAGTATTTT
CDR3 protein: CSVDSSGRTDTQYF

V gene: TRBV5-6
J gene: TRBJ1-2
clone size: NA
D gene: NA
CDR3 DNA: TGTGCCAGCAGCTTACAGGGAAACTATGGCTACACCTTC
CDR3 protein: CASSLQGNYGYTF

V gene: TRBV5-1
J gene: TRBJ2-3
clone size: NA
D gene: TRBD2
CDR3 DNA: TGCGCCAGCAGCTGGGGACTAGCGGGGGTTGAAGTTACGCAGTATTTT
CDR3 protein: CASSWGLAGVEVTQYF

V gene: TRBV5-5
J gene: TRBJ2-3
clone size: once
D gene: TRBD2
CDR3 DNA: TGTGCCAGCAGCTCGGGACTAGCGGGAGGCCCACGCACAGATACGCAGTATTTT
CDR3 protein: CASSSGLAGGPRTDTQYF

V gene: TRBV7-9
J gene: TRBJ2-1
clone size: once
D gene: NA
CDR3 DNA: TGTGCCAGCAGCTTAGCGGTTGGGGTAGCGGAGCAGTTCTTC
CDR3 protein: CASSLAVGVAEQFF

V gene: TRBV7-3
J gene: TRBJ2-3
clone size: NA
D gene: NA
CDR3 DNA: TGTGCCAGCAGCTTAAGTCTCCACACAGATACGCAGTATTTT
CDR3 protein: CASSLSLHTDTQYF

V gene: TRBV13
J gene: TRBJ1-1
clone size: NA
D gene: NA
CDR3 DNA: TGTGCCAGCAGACAGGCGAAGAACACTGAAGCTTTCTTT
CDR3 protein: CASRQAKNTEAFF

V gene: TRBV2
J gene: TRBJ1-1
clone size: NA
D gene: TRBD1
CDR3 DNA: TGTGCCAGCACTAACAGGGGGCAAGGGAACACTGAAGCTTTCTTT
CDR3 protein: CASTNRGQGNTEAFF

V gene: TRBV10-2
J gene: TRBJ2-2
clone size: NA
D gene: TRBD2
CDR3 DNA: TGCGCCAGCAGTGAACCTACTAGCGGGGCTTCCCCGAACACCGGGGAGCTGTTTTTT
CDR3 protein: CASSEPTSGASPNTGELFF

V gene: TRBV21-1
J gene: TRBJ2-1
clone size: NA
D gene: NA
CDR3 DNA: TGTGCCAGCAGCCGCCGGGCCCCCGGCCGGGCGGGAGCTTCCTACAATGAGCAGTTCTTC
CDR3 protein: CASSRRAPGRAGASYNEQFF

V gene: TRBV10-3
J gene: TRBJ2-5
clone size: NA
D gene: TRBD1
CDR3 DNA: TGTGCCATCAGCTCCGGGACAGGGGGTCAAGAGACCCAGTACTTC
CDR3 protein: CAISSGTGGQETQYF

V gene: TRBV9
J gene: TRBJ2-5
clone size: NA
D gene: TRBD1
CDR3 DNA: TGTGCCAGCAGCCGCCGGGCACAGGGGGCCCAGGAGACCCAGTACTTC
CDR3 protein: CASSRRAQGAQETQYF

V gene: TRBV7-8
J gene: TRBJ1-2
clone size: NA
D gene: TRBD1
CDR3 DNA: TGTGCCAGCAGAATAGGGGGCGCAGGTAGTGACTACACCTTC
CDR3 protein: CASRIGGAGSDYTF

V gene: TRBV11-3
J gene: TRBJ2-7
clone size: NA
D gene: NA
CDR3 DNA: TGTGCCAGCGGTGGGTCACCCTACGAGCAGTACTTC
CDR3 protein: CASGGSPYEQYF

V gene: TRBV7-3
J gene: TRBJ1-2
clone size: NA
D gene: NA
CDR3 DNA: TGTGCCAGACAGGGTGAGGGCTTTGAAGGCTACACCTTC
CDR3 protein: CARQGEGFEGYTF

V gene: TRBV6-5
J gene: TRBJ2-7
clone size: NA
D gene: NA
CDR3 DNA: TGTGCCAGCAGTCCCCCGACCAGGGGGGGCGAGCAGTACTTC
CDR3 protein: CASSPPTRGGEQYF

V gene: TRBV5-1
J gene: TRBJ2-3
clone size: NA
D gene: TRBD2
CDR3 DNA: TGCGCCAGCAGCTTGGCCCCTAGCGGGGGAGGTCGTGCAGATACGCAGTATTTT
CDR3 protein: CASSLAPSGGGRADTQYF

V gene: TRBV6-6
J gene: TRBJ1-5
clone size: NA
D gene: NA
CDR3 DNA: TGTGCCAGCAGTTACTCCGGGGGGGGAGAGAATCAGCCCCAGCATTTT
CDR3 protein: CASSYSGGGENQPQHF